This is a list of T cell receptor beta chains from one sample in a study of PD-L1 blockade in urothelial cancer. Some clones are missing from TCRdb's copy, which holds only in-frame ones; the method was immunoSEQ multiplex PCR. Here the sample spans several hundred clones, 35% to 50% being singletons. The sequencing here drew on tumor tissue, taken before atezolizumab (anti-PD-L1) treatment. These receptors were obtained from a woman of 80 years or more with urothelial cancer. Both conserved end residues are part of each CDR3. Fields, in order: D gene, clone size, CDR3 length, V gene, J gene, CDR3 protein, CDR3 DNA. D genes are given only for firm matches. Not all rows give a size; the values are once, few, many and, for expanded clones, a class.

NA	NA	14	TRBV28	TRBJ1-3	CASSPGPSGNTIYF	TGTGCCAGCAGTCCCGGGCCCTCTGGAAACACCATATATTTT
NA	once	14	TRBV10-2	TRBJ1-1	CASSESGVNTEAFF	TGCGCCAGCAGTGAGTCCGGGGTGAACACTGAAGCTTTCTTT
NA	few	13	TRBV6-7	TRBJ1-1	CASSERLGGEAFF	TGTGCCAGCAGTGAACGACTTGGGGGTGAAGCTTTCTTT
TRBD2	medium-sized	16	TRBV11-3	TRBJ2-7	CASSPGTSGPTYEQYF	TGTGCCAGCAGCCCGGGGACTAGCGGGCCAACCTACGAGCAGTACTTC
TRBD1	NA	13	TRBV28	TRBJ1-4	CAVTGASVGALFF	TGTGCCGTGACAGGGGCCTCGGTAGGTGCGCTGTTTTTT
NA	NA	15	TRBV9	TRBJ2-5	CASSVAVTSQETQYF	TGTGCCAGCAGCGTAGCGGTAACTAGCCAAGAGACCCAGTACTTC
NA	medium-sized	15	TRBV11-3	TRBJ1-1	CASPVLGPGAAEAFF	TGTGCCAGCCCGGTTCTGGGACCCGGGGCCGCTGAAGCTTTCTTT
NA	large	16	TRBV28	TRBJ1-5	CASSLFPAVGNQPQHF	TGTGCCAGCAGTTTATTCCCGGCCGTCGGCAATCAGCCCCAGCATTTT
NA	NA	12	TRBV19	TRBJ1-1	CASSIVDREAFF	TGTGCCAGTAGTATCGTCGACAGGGAAGCTTTCTTT
NA	NA	14	TRBV6-8	TRBJ2-1	CASSDADSVAKQFF	TGTGCCAGCAGTGACGCCGACTCGGTAGCGAAGCAGTTCTTC
NA	NA	13	TRBV29-1	TRBJ2-5	CSVARESGKTQYF	TGCAGCGTTGCCCGTGAATCCGGGAAGACCCAGTACTTC
NA	few	15	TRBV11-3	TRBJ1-4	CASSPGTATNEKLFF	TGTGCCAGCAGCCCCGGGACGGCAACTAATGAAAAATTGTTTTTT
NA	medium-sized	15	TRBV11-3	TRBJ2-7	CASSPLGRGNYEQYF	TGTGCCAGCAGCCCGTTGGGTAGAGGGAACTACGAGCAGTACTTC
TRBD1	few	18	TRBV28	TRBJ1-5	CASSLLAGGSRGNQPQHF	TGTGCCAGCAGTTTGTTGGCAGGGGGCAGCAGGGGCAATCAGCCCCAGCATTTT
TRBD1	NA	16	TRBV11-3	TRBJ1-3	CASSTPGTGSGNTIYF	TGTGCCAGCAGCACACCCGGGACAGGGAGCGGAAACACCATATATTTT
NA	NA	14	TRBV19	TRBJ2-3	CASSRTETRDTQYF	TGTGCCAGTAGTCGGACGGAGACCAGGGATACGCAGTATTTT
NA	few	16	TRBV6-7	TRBJ1-3	CASSYSVGDLGNTIYF	TGTGCCAGCAGTTACTCCGTCGGGGACCTAGGAAACACCATATATTTT
NA	NA	17	TRBV18	TRBJ1-2	CASSPAGTLWGDYGYTF	TGTGCCAGCTCACCAGCAGGGACACTGTGGGGGGACTATGGCTACACCTTC
NA	NA	15	TRBV4-1	TRBJ2-6	CASSHAASGANVLTF	TGCGCCAGCAGCCATGCAGCCTCTGGGGCCAACGTCCTGACTTTC
NA	few	14	TRBV30	TRBJ1-2	CAWRIRGADHGYTF	TGTGCCTGGAGAATACGGGGGGCTGATCATGGCTACACCTTC
NA	large	15	TRBV11-3	TRBJ2-1	CASSSLWQGGNEQFF	TGTGCCAGCAGCTCCCTCTGGCAGGGTGGCAATGAGCAGTTCTTC
NA	few	14	TRBV30	TRBJ1-1	CAWSAGRLNTEAFF	TGTGCCTGGAGTGCCGGACGGCTGAACACTGAAGCTTTCTTT
TRBD1	NA	16	TRBV28	TRBJ2-5	CASSSGQGARKETQYF	TGTGCCAGCAGTTCGGGACAGGGGGCTAGGAAAGAGACCCAGTACTTC
NA	NA	13	TRBV7-1	TRBJ2-1	CASRKGTSNEQFF	TGTGCCAGCAGGAAAGGGACGTCCAATGAGCAGTTCTTC
NA	NA	14	TRBV6-8	TRBJ2-1	CASSYGSSYNEQLF	TGTGCCAGCAGTTACGGGAGCTCCTACAATGAGCAGCTCTTC
TRBD2	once	15	TRBV19	TRBJ2-3	CASSVGGSKTDTQYF	TGTGCCAGTAGCGTCGGCGGGAGTAAGACAGATACGCAGTATTTT
NA	NA	13	TRBV5-4	TRBJ1-1	CASSLAARPEAFF	TGTGCCAGCAGCTTAGCGGCGCGTCCGGAAGCTTTCTTT
NA	few	15	TRBV15	TRBJ2-1	CATSRVQGENNEQFF	TGTGCCACCAGCAGAGTTCAAGGTGAAAACAATGAGCAGTTCTTC
NA	NA	13	TRBV23-1	TRBJ1-4	CAGGGGTNEKLFF	TGCGCCGGCGGGGGGGGCACTAATGAAAAACTGTTTTTT
NA	NA	14	TRBV6-7	TRBJ1-5	CASSDPASNQPQHF	TGTGCCAGCAGTGACCCTGCAAGCAATCAGCCCCAGCATTTT
TRBD1	few	14	TRBV6-8	TRBJ1-2	CASSLPGQGFGYTF	TGTGCCAGCAGCCTCCCCGGACAGGGCTTTGGCTACACCTTC
NA	few	16	TRBV11-3	TRBJ2-3	CASSLLSTFSTDTQYF	TGTGCCAGCAGCTTATTATCGACTTTTAGCACAGATACGCAGTATTTT
NA	NA	14	TRBV19	TRBJ1-1	CASSRSRMNTEAFF	TGTGCCAGTAGTCGGAGCAGAATGAACACTGAAGCTTTCTTT
NA	NA	13	TRBV29-1	TRBJ1-3	CSVEDPFENTIYF	TGCAGCGTTGAAGATCCATTTGAAAACACCATATATTTT
NA	few	12	TRBV28	TRBJ1-2	CASSSQGYGYTF	TGTGCCAGCAGTTCCCAAGGGTATGGCTACACCTTC
TRBD1	NA	15	TRBV7-6	TRBJ2-7	CASSLRTGHSYEQYF	TGTGCCAGCAGCTTACGGACAGGGCACTCCTACGAGCAGTACTTC
TRBD1	NA	15	TRBV19	TRBJ2-3	CASSMGQGNADTQYF	TGTGCCAGTAGTATGGGACAGGGGAACGCAGATACGCAGTATTTT
TRBD1	NA	17	TRBV18	TRBJ1-4	CASSLRQGASANEKLFF	TGTGCCAGCTCACTCAGACAGGGGGCGTCAGCTAATGAAAAACTGTTTTTT
NA	NA	14	TRBV14	TRBJ1-1	CASSQKTVHTEAFF	TGTGCCAGCAGCCAAAAGACGGTCCACACTGAAGCTTTCTTT
NA	NA	12	TRBV28	TRBJ2-2	CATPGDTGELFF	TGTGCCACCCCCGGGGACACCGGGGAGCTGTTTTTT
TRBD1	NA	18	TRBV28	TRBJ2-2	CASSPGTGGYRVTGELFF	TGTGCCAGCAGTCCGGGGACAGGGGGCTATCGAGTCACCGGGGAGCTGTTTTTT
TRBD1	medium-sized	14	TRBV11-3	TRBJ2-7	CASSLTGFPPLKGF	TGTGCCAGCAGCTTGACAGGGTTCCCTCCCCTCAAAGGCTTC
NA	few	14	TRBV6-8	TRBJ2-7	CAISGVRVGYEQYF	TGTGCCATCAGTGGGGTAAGGGTCGGCTACGAGCAGTACTTC
NA	NA	13	TRBV10-2	TRBJ1-1	CASSVQGNTEAFF	TGCGCCAGCAGTGTGCAGGGGAACACTGAAGCTTTCTTT
NA	few	14	TRBV9	TRBJ1-1	CASSAGLMNTEAFF	TGTGCCAGCAGCGCGGGACTAATGAACACTGAAGCTTTCTTT
NA	NA	14	TRBV6-8	TRBJ1-2	CASSASAIVYGYTF	TGTGCCAGCAGTGCGTCGGCGATAGTCTATGGCTACACCTTC
NA	NA	14	TRBV9	TRBJ1-4	CASSATATNEKLFF	TGTGCCAGCAGCGCGACAGCAACTAATGAAAAACTGTTTTTT
NA	few	14	TRBV28	TRBJ1-5	CASSFRHFNQPQHF	TGTGCCAGCAGTTTTAGGCACTTTAATCAGCCCCAGCATTTT
TRBD1	few	16	TRBV28	TRBJ1-3	CASRVGQRSSGNTIYF	TGTGCCAGCAGGGTGGGACAGCGGAGCTCTGGAAACACCATATATTTT
NA	few	13	TRBV6-8	TRBJ1-1	CASSLGLNTEAFF	TGTGCCAGCAGTTTGGGCCTGAACACTGAAGCTTTCTTT
NA	NA	15	TRBV30	TRBJ2-5	CAWSVRSTGKETQYF	TGTGCCTGGAGTGTACGGTCGACAGGAAAAGAGACCCAGTACTTC
NA	NA	12	TRBV29-1	TRBJ1-1	CSVDRENTEAFF	TGCAGCGTTGACAGAGAGAACACTGAAGCTTTCTTT
TRBD1	few	15	TRBV28	TRBJ1-4	CASRFTGTGSEKLFF	TGTGCCAGCAGATTCACCGGGACAGGGAGTGAAAAACTGTTTTTT
NA	NA	16	TRBV7-5	TRBJ2-3	CASSLGVNPHTDTQYF	TGTGCCAGCAGCTTAGGAGTGAACCCTCACACAGATACGCAGTATTTT
NA	few	15	TRBV6-8	TRBJ2-7	CASSYSEGGGNEQYF	TGTGCCAGCAGTTACTCGGAAGGGGGCGGGAACGAGCAGTACTTC
NA	NA	19	TRBV18	TRBJ2-6	CASSVELEHLQSRANVLTF	TGTGCCAGCTCAGTCGAGCTGGAACATTTACAAAGTCGGGCCAACGTCCTGACTTTC
NA	NA	12	TRBV6-8	TRBJ1-4	CASSYLGEKLFF	TGTGCCAGCAGTTATTTAGGGGAAAAACTGTTTTTT
NA	NA	16	TRBV6-8	TRBJ2-6	CASSRPRGAGANVLTF	TGTGCCAGCAGCCGCCCAAGGGGAGCTGGGGCCAACGTCCTGACTTTC
NA	NA	13	TRBV29-1	TRBJ2-4	CSVPGTGKNIQYF	TGCAGCGTTCCAGGGACGGGCAAAAACATTCAGTACTTC